This TCR beta chain appears in the sequencing data of a study of T cells after yellow fever vaccination. Concerning this clonotype: As yet, its antigen is unknown.

Study-level results: A weaker secondary response peaked on day 5, the primary on day 15. Clones that expanded after primary vaccination mostly reappeared after the booster (less than 98% CD4, roughly 87% CD8).

Germline CDR1 reads SQVTM; CDR2 reads ANQGSEA. The CDR3 is 13 amino acids. V shed 4 bases and J 1 base; nucleotides not matched to a gene: 3. UMIs were added to TCR cDNA along with a universal primer site when it was made by 5'RACE template switching. TCRdb processed the 5' RACE reads anew with MiXCR; each CDR3 protein has one entry. The profile covers 60,000 or so distinct CDR3 sequences, with around 6.9% appearing a single time and roughly 40% taken by the ten largest. Sequenced material: CD8+ T cells sorted from PBMCs, taken on the day of the first yellow fever vaccination. This TCR was recovered from a man aged 18-30 years who received the YFV17D yellow fever vaccine. V and J are TRBV29-1 and TRBJ2-7; the match to TRBD1 covers 8 bases. The CDR3 DNA reads as TGCAGCGTTGGGGACAGGAGATCCTACGAGCAGTACTTC. It codes for CSVGDRRSYEQYF.